The 15 T cell receptor beta chains below come from one sample, sequenced in a study of T cell changes during pregnancy in multiple sclerosis. Generated by immunoSEQ multiplex PCR, the TCRdb table keeps only in-frame clones and is missing some. The repertoire holds about 59,000 clones, with 92% as singletons. The specimen comprised peripheral blood, sampled in the third trimester of pregnancy. All receptors come from a female donor in good health, enrolled as a control in a pregnancy study.

This chain uses TRBV14 with TRBJ2-3; D may be TRBD1 (6 bases). V shed 4 bases and J shed 0 bases, with 8 bases lying between them. CDR1 SGHDN and CDR2 FVKESK come from the germline V gene. There are 14 residues in the CDR3. CDR3 sequence reads: CASSPGTSTDTQYF. CDR3 coding DNA: TGTGCCAGCAGCCCCGGGACAAGCACAGATACGCAGTATTTT.

This clone was detected once. The V and J genes are TRBV10-3 and TRBJ1-2; TRBD1 agrees at 11 bases. V lost 10 bases, J lost 4 bases, and 5 bases stayed unmatched. This CDR3 spans 13 amino acids. Germline V lookup: CDR1 ENHRY, CDR2 SYGVKD. The CDR3 nucleotides are TGTGCCACCGCCGGGACAGGGGGCTATGGCTACACCTTC. Translation gives CATAGTGGYGYTF.

The chain is built from TRBV5-5 and TRBJ2-2, with 8 bases aligning to TRBD1. Trimming took 0 bases from V and 7 from J; bases not matched to a gene: 5. The CDR3 runs to 15 residues. Germline V gene sequence: CDR1 SGHKS, CDR2 YYEKEE (reference sequence). The CDR3 region has the DNA TGTGCCAGCAGCTTGGCAGGGGGCATCGGCGGGGAGCTGTTTTTT. It specifies CASSLAGGIGGELFF. Full variable domain (outside the CDR3, taken from reference TRBV5-5 and TRBJ2-2): DAGVTQSPTHLIKTRGQQVTLRCSPISGHKSVSWYQQVLGQGPQFIFQYYEKEERGRGNFPDRFSARQFPNYSSELNVNALLLGDSALYLCASSLAGGIGGELFFGEGSRLTVL.

The chain has TRBV7-9 and TRBJ1-1; TRBD1 aligns across 7 bases. The V segment lost 5 bases and the J segment 2 bases; nucleotides outside the gene matches: 8. The CDR3 is made up of 15 amino acids. Germline values: CDR1 SEHNR, CDR2 FQNEAQ (reference sequence). The CDR3 loop reads CASSLKGALNTEAFF. Written as DNA, the CDR3 is TGTGCCAGCAGCCTCAAGGGGGCCCTAAACACTGAAGCTTTCTTT.

The chain employs TRBV23-1 and TRBJ2-3; 8 bases line up with TRBD2. TRBV23-1 is treated as an ORF (open reading frame) with a function not yet certain. V lost 6 bases to trimming and J lost 4 bases; unmatched junction nucleotides: 27. The CDR3 totals 21 residues. CDR3 bases: TGCGCCAGCAGCCTCGTACCGGGACTAGTTACTACCTCACTAACCGCAGATACGCAGTATTTT. Its protein is CASSLVPGLVTTSLTADTQYF.

V gene TRBV27 combines with J gene TRBJ2-7; the D gene is possibly TRBD2 (6 bases). The length of the CDR3 is 15 residues. The germline V gene encodes CDR1 MNHEY and CDR2 SMNVEV (reference sequence). The V gene lost 2 bases and the J gene lost 3 bases, with 14 bases spanning the gap. CDR3 DNA sequence: TGTGCCAGCAGTTTAAGAGGGACTCCACTCTACGAGCAGTACTTC. It encodes CASSLRGTPLYEQYF.

This chain uses TRBV14 with TRBJ1-1; D is perhaps TRBD1 (5 bases). CDR3 length: 15 amino acids. CDR1 is SGHDN, CDR2 FVKESK, per germline. Trimming removed 1 base at V and 4 bases at J, with 13 bases between. The CDR3 sequence: CASSQGGGTATEAFF. The CDR3 region has the DNA TGTGCCAGCAGCCAAGGGGGGGGAACCGCCACTGAAGCTTTCTTT. Based on the CDR3 plus reference TRBV14 and TRBJ1-1, the full variable domain is EAGVTQFPSHSVIEKGQTVTLRCDPISGHDNLYWYRRVMGKEIKFLLHFVKESKQDESGMPNNRFLAERTGGTYSTLKVQPAELEDSGVYFCASSQGGGTATEAFFGQGTRLTVV.

V usage is TRBV2 and J usage is TRBJ1-2; perhaps TRBD1 as D (6 bases). From germline, CDR1 is SNHLY and CDR2 FYNNEI. The V gene lost 6 bases and the J gene lost 2 bases, with 13 bases spanning the gap. This CDR3 is built from 14 residues. DNA for the CDR3: TGTGCCAGCAGACCGAACAGGGACAACTATGGCTACACCTTC. Its protein is CASRPNRDNYGYTF.

V usage is TRBV5-4 and J usage is TRBJ2-1, with a tentative D call TRBD2 (6 bases). The CDR3 runs to 16 residues. Germline V CDR1 and CDR2: SGHNT, YYREEE (reference sequence). V lost 0 bases and J 7 bases, leaving 17 bases between the germline ends. The CDR3: CASSLEPEGIGNEQFF. The CDR3 DNA sequence: TGTGCCAGCAGCTTGGAGCCGGAGGGGATTGGAAATGAGCAGTTCTTC.

The CDR3 is CASSPRDTTFNTEAFF. The CDR3 bases are TGTGCCAGCTCACCGAGGGACACCACCTTCAACACTGAAGCTTTCTTT. V usage is TRBV18 and J usage is TRBJ1-1; possibly TRBD1 for D (6 bases). CDR3 length: 16 amino acids. With 3 bases removed from V and 2 bases from J, the gap between germline ends came to 16 bases. Looked up from germline, CDR1 is KGHSH and CDR2 is LQKENI.

The CDR3 loop reads CASSAQGSSTDTQYF. Written as DNA, the CDR3 is TGTGCCAGCAGCGCACAGGGGTCAAGCACAGATACGCAGTATTTT. The chain combines TRBV9 with TRBJ2-3; TRBD1 agrees at 7 bases. V trimming: 3 bases; J trimming: 0 bases; junction bases outside the gene matches: 4. In germline, CDR1 is SGDLS, CDR2 YYNGEE. The CDR3 length is 15 residues.

The V call is TRBV6-4, the J call TRBJ2-7; TRBD1 matches 11 bases. The CDR3 totals 17 residues. V shed 3 bases and J 0 bases; nucleotides not matched to a gene: 7. Germline CDR1 and CDR2: MRHNA and SNTAGT. DNA of the CDR3: TGTGCCAGCAGTGAACTGGAGGACAGGGGGCTCTCCTACGAGCAGTACTTC. Translating gives CASSELEDRGLSYEQYF.

The gene calls are TRBV5-1 and TRBJ1-5; D gene uncertain. Germline-derived CDR1 and CDR2 are SGHRS and YFSETQ. The CDR3 runs to 15 residues. Between the trimmed V and J ends, which lost 0 bases and 2 bases, there was a span of 9 bases. Written as DNA, the CDR3 is TGCGCCAGCAGCTTGGGTGACGGGGGCAATCAGCCCCAGCATTTT. It yields the protein CASSLGDGGNQPQHF.

V and J are TRBV7-2 and TRBJ2-7; D gene uncertain. Per germline, CDR1 SGHTA and CDR2 FQGNSA. Deletions cut 2 bases from V and 3 bases from J, with 2 bases between. The CDR3 contains 11 residues. The CDR3 region has the DNA TGTGCCAGCAGCTTACTCTACGAGCAGTACTTC. It is translated as CASSLLYEQYF. Full variable domain (outside the CDR3, taken from reference TRBV7-2 and TRBJ2-7): GAGVSQSPSNKVTEKGKDVELRCDPISGHTALYWYRQSLGQGLEFLIYFQGNSAPDKSGLPSDRFSAERTGGSVSTLTIQRTQQEDSAVYLCASSLLYEQYFGPGTRLTVT.

This rearrangement joins TRBV7-9 to TRBJ1-1; D ambiguous. Germline V gene data show CDR1 as SEHNR and CDR2 as FQNEAQ (reference sequence). The CDR3 extends over 15 amino acids. V dropped 7 bases and J dropped 5 bases, with 20 bases sitting between them. The CDR3 DNA reads as TGTGCCAGCACCCCTGGGGTTGGAGGGAAGACTGAAGCTTTCTTT. This translates into CASTPGVGGKTEAFF.